The clone carrying this TCR beta chain has more than one count but fewer than ten. Its antigen remains unidentified. Sequencing used immunoSEQ multiplex PCR; TCRdb keeps in-frame clones, though not all of them. The repertoire holds fewer than 65,000 clones, with approximately 84% as singletons. The data are from a study of radiotherapy plus CTLA-4 blockade in lung cancer. The overall study: Of the patients, about 18% showed objective responses and roughly 30% attained disease control. Findings and caveats of the study: Interferon-beta, together with early blood T cell clone dynamics, reportedly best predicted response. Clones derived from tumor TCRs expanded in blood after radiotherapy plus ipilimumab.

CDR1 and CDR2 from the germline V gene are LGHNA and YSLEER. The J segment lost 4 bases and the V segment lost 3 bases, leaving 9 bases of the junction unmatched. The CDR3 contains 16 residues. Chemo-refractory metastatic non-small-cell lung cancer patients were treated with focal radiation plus CTLA-4 blockade with ipilimumab. The genes are TRBV4-3 and TRBJ1-2, with TRBD1 matching 9 bases. The specimen comprised peripheral blood, sampled from a patient treated with radiotherapy plus ipilimumab. This clonotype originated in a human donor with non-small cell lung cancer whose response to radiotherapy plus ipilimumab could not be evaluated. CDR3: CASSQYQGQGIYGYTF. CDR3 in DNA: TGCGCCAGCAGCCAGTACCAAGGACAGGGGATCTATGGCTACACCTTC.